The source of this T cell receptor (beta chain) is a study of T cell responses to AZD1222 COVID-19 vaccine. As for this clone: Its antigen is still unknown.

The method was immunoSEQ multiplex PCR; TCRdb's version includes in-frame clones alone and lacks a portion of them. This sample has some 150,000 clones, with about 92% found just once. Study-wide points: Clonal diversity may have been underestimated, and the donors were mostly white British, with more females than males. Repertoires were sampled only after the peak T cell response. Elevations in Spike-specific TCR breadth and depth followed administration of two AZD1222 doses.

The CDR3 consists of 15 residues. Trimming took 4 bases from V and 2 from J; bases not matched to a gene: 5. Germline lookup yields CDR1 MNHEY and CDR2 SVGAGI. The source of this sequence is an adult in good health. The V call is TRBV6-5, the J call TRBJ2-1, with TRBD2 identical over 7 bases. The sample in question was peripheral blood, obtained on day 0 of MenACWY control vaccination. CDR3 DNA sequence: TGTGCCAGCAGTTTACAAAGCGGGACCTACAATGAGCAGTTCTTC. It codes for CASSLQSGTYNEQFF.